This T cell receptor beta chain derives from a study of identical twins. Overall study results and limits: Conclusions came from cross-sectional statistical analysis, not from following the same donors. Less excess twin sharing appeared in beta out-of-frame sequences.

MiXCR, applied by TCRdb to the 5' RACE reads, yields one record per CDR3 protein. Of roughly 250,000 distinct CDR3 sequences in the sample, approximately 6.8% were seen once. Germline V gives CDR1 SEHNR, CDR2 FQNEAQ (reference sequence). V was trimmed by 8 bases and J by 8 bases, leaving 16 bases between them. This CDR3 has 13 residues. Regarding this clonotype: The antigen remains unidentified.

The same sample was also studied in work on yellow fever vaccine responses in identical twins. That work contributes: Twins' T cell vaccine responses reportedly looked partly convergent, partly personalized.

The sequencing input was CD8+ T cells sorted from blood. This sequence originates from a woman aged 18-29 years in good health. This sequence joins TRBV7-9 and TRBJ2-1; the D gene is possibly TRBD2 (5 bases). Here the CDR3 reads CASPDSFVDEQFF. For the CDR3, the DNA is TGTGCCAGCCCGGACTCATTTGTTGATGAGCAGTTCTTC.